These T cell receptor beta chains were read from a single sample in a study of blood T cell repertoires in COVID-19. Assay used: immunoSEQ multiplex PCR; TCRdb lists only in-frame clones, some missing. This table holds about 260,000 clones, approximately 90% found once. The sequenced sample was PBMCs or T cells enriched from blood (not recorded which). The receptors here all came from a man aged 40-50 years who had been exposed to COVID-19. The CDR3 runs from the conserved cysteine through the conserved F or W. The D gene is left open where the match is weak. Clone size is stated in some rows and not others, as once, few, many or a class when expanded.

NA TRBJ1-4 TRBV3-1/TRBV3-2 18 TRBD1 CASSPGLGTGPSGEKLFF TGTGCCAGCAGCCCGGGTTTGGGGACAGGGCCCTCGGGTGAAAAACTGTTTTTT
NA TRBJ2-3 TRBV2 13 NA CASSDLQQLTQYF TGTGCCAGCAGTGATCTACAGCAGCTTACGCAGTATTTT
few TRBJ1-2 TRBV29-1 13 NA CSLGMGRGVGYTF TGCAGCCTTGGGATGGGGAGAGGCGTTGGCTACACCTTC
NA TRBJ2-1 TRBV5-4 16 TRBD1 CASLALRQGTGIEQFF TGTGCCAGCTTGGCCCTTAGACAGGGGACGGGGATTGAGCAGTTCTTC
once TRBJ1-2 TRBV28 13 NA CASRRSVNYGYTF TGTGCCAGCAGACGGTCTGTTAACTATGGCTACACCTTC
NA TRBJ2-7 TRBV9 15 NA CASSAEGDFSYEQYF TGTGCCAGCAGCGCCGAGGGGGATTTCTCCTACGAGCAGTACTTC
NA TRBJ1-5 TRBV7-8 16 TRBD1 CASSSLGGGRNQPQHF TGTGCCAGCAGCTCCCTCGGAGGGGGCCGCAATCAGCCCCAGCATTTT
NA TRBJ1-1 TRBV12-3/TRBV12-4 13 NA CASRLRELAEAFF TGTGCCAGCAGACTACGAGAGTTGGCTGAAGCTTTCTTT
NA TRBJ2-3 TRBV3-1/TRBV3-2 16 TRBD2 CASSQALAGGTDTQYF TGTGCCAGCAGCCAAGCCCTAGCGGGGGGCACAGATACGCAGTATTTT
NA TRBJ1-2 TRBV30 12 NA CAWTLGGSGYTF TGTGCCTGGACTCTAGGGGGTTCGGGCTACACCTTC
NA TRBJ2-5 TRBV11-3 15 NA CASSLYKGRKETQYF TGTGCCAGCAGCTTATATAAGGGGCGGAAAGAGACCCAGTACTTC
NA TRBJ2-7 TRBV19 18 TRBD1 CASSTNTGTGTYSYEQYF TGTGCCAGTAGTACAAACACGGGGACAGGGACGTACTCCTACGAGCAGTACTTC
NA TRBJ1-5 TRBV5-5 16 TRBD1 CASSPRVDRAHQPQHF TGTGCCAGCAGCCCGAGGGTGGACAGGGCCCATCAGCCCCAGCATTTT
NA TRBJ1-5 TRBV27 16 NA CASSKSRWTDNQPQHF TGTGCCAGCAGCAAATCCCGATGGACAGACAATCAGCCCCAGCATTTT
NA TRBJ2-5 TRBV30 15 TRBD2 CAWSLTSGKQETQYF TGTGCCTGGAGTTTGACTAGCGGAAAACAAGAGACCCAGTACTTC
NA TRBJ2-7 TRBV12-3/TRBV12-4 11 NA CASSFANEQYF TGTGCCAGCAGTTTTGCGAACGAGCAGTACTTC
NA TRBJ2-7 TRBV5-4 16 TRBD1 CASSLGRTGATYEQYF TGTGCCAGCAGCTTGGGCCGGACAGGTGCTACCTACGAGCAGTACTTC
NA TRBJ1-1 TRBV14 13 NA CASSLEGNTEAFF TGTGCCAGCAGCCTGGAGGGCAACACTGAAGCTTTCTTT
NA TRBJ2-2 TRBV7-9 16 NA CASSLQGQPNTGELFF TGTGCCAGCAGTCTACAGGGACAACCGAACACCGGGGAGCTGTTTTTT
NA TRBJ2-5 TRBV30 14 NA CAWRGAGVQETQYF TGTGCCTGGAGGGGAGCGGGCGTCCAAGAGACCCAGTACTTC
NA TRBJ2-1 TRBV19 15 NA CASSIYSGSYNEQFF TGTGCCAGTAGTATCTACAGCGGCTCCTACAATGAGCAGTTCTTC
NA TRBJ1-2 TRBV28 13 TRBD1 CASSTDRAYGYTF TGTGCCAGCAGTACGGACAGGGCCTATGGCTACACCTTC
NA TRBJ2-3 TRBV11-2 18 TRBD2 CASSYGRLAGGDTDTQYF TGTGCCAGCAGCTACGGGAGACTAGCGGGAGGTGACACAGATACGCAGTATTTT
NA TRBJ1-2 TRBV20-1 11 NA CSARHPGGYTF TGCAGTGCTAGACATCCCGGAGGTTACACCTTC
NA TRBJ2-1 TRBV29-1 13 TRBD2 CSVLADNYNEQFF TGCAGCGTTCTAGCGGACAACTACAATGAGCAGTTCTTC
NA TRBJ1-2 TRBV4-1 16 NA CASSQDGRQGHYGYTF TGCGCCAGCAGCCAAGATGGAAGGCAGGGGCACTATGGCTACACCTTC
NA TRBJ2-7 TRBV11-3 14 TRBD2 CASSPGTSGYEQYF TGTGCCAGCAGCCCCGGGACTAGCGGATACGAGCAGTACTTC
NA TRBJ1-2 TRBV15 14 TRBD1 CATSREGQSYGYTF TGTGCCACCAGCAGGGAGGGACAGAGCTATGGCTACACCTTC
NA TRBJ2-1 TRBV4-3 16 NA CASSQDRTVSYNEQFF TGCGCCAGCAGCCAAGATAGAACAGTGTCCTACAATGAGCAGTTCTTC
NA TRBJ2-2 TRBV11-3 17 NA CASSLDRSGSGTGELFF TGTGCCAGCAGCTTAGATAGGTCTGGGTCGGGCACCGGGGAGCTGTTTTTT
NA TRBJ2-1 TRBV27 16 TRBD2 CASSFRREGPGNEQFF TGTGCCAGCAGTTTCCGGCGGGAGGGCCCTGGGAATGAGCAGTTCTTC
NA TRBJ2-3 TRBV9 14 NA CASSVVSRTDTQYF TGTGCCAGCAGCGTAGTCAGTCGCACAGATACGCAGTATTTT
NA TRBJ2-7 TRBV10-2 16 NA CASRPPWGDGGYEQYF TGCGCCAGCAGACCCCCCTGGGGAGACGGGGGTTACGAGCAGTACTTC
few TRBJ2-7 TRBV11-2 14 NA CASSLAGTPYEQYF TGTGCCAGCAGCTTAGCGGGAACTCCCTACGAGCAGTACTTC
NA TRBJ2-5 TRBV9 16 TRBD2 CASSKGTSANQETQYF TGTGCCAGCAGCAAAGGGACTAGCGCCAACCAAGAGACCCAGTACTTC
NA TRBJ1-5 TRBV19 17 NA CASSRSWGDYSNQPQHF TGTGCCAGTAGTAGGTCTTGGGGGGATTATAGCAATCAGCCCCAGCATTTT
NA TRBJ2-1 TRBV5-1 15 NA CASSLELDSYNEQFF TGCGCCAGCAGCTTGGAACTGGACAGTTACAATGAGCAGTTCTTC
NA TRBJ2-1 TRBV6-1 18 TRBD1 CASSETLIGQDIYNEQFF TGTGCCAGCAGTGAAACATTAATCGGACAGGACATTTACAATGAGCAGTTCTTC
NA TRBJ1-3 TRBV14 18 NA CASSHVLIGHSSGNTIYF TGTGCCAGCAGCCACGTGTTAATCGGACACAGCTCTGGAAACACCATATATTTT
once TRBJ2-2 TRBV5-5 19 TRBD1 CASSLEGFAGQGFSGELFF TGTGCCAGCAGCTTGGAAGGGTTCGCGGGACAGGGCTTCTCCGGGGAGCTGTTTTTT
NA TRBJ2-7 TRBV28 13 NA CASSLLGAYEQYF TGTGCCAGCAGTTTACTAGGGGCCTACGAGCAGTACTTC
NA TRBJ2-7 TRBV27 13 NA CASRPGLPYEQYF TGTGCCAGCCGACCGGGACTTCCCTACGAGCAGTACTTC
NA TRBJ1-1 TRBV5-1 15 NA CASRVQVGAFTEAFF TGCGCCAGCAGAGTTCAAGTGGGGGCGTTCACTGAAGCTTTCTTT
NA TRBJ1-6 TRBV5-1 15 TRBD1 CASSPGQGGNSPLHF TGCGCCAGCAGCCCAGGACAGGGCGGCAATTCACCCCTCCACTTT
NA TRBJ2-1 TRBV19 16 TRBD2 CASSRTSGSSYNEQFF TGTGCCAGTAGTAGAACTAGCGGCAGCTCCTACAATGAGCAGTTCTTC
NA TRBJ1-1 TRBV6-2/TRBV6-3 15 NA CASSYFGGAHTEAFF TGTGCCAGCAGTTACTTCGGAGGGGCTCACACTGAAGCTTTCTTT
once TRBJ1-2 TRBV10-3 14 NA CAISERGTNYGYTF TGTGCCATCAGTGAGAGGGGGACTAACTATGGCTACACCTTC
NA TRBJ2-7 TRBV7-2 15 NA CASSLGGRPNDEQYF TGTGCCAGCAGCTTAGGAGGGAGACCCAACGACGAGCAGTACTTC
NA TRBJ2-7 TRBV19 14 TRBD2 CASSIGGRAYEQYF TGTGCCAGTAGTATCGGAGGGAGGGCCTACGAGCAGTACTTC
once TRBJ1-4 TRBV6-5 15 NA CASRAGAATNEKLFF TGTGCCAGCAGGGCAGGGGCCGCAACTAATGAAAAACTGTTTTTT
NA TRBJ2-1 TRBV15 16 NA CATSRDLRLPNNEQFF TGTGCCACCAGCAGAGATCTGAGACTACCTAACAATGAGCAGTTCTTC
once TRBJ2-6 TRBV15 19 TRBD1 CATSRERDRGVSGANVLTF TGTGCCACCAGCAGAGAGCGGGACAGGGGGGTCTCTGGGGCCAACGTCCTGACTTTC
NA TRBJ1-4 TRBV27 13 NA CASSLIFGEKLFF TGTGCCAGCAGTTTAATTTTCGGTGAAAAACTGTTTTTT
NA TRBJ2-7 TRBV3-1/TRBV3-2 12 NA CASSQVRLEQYF TGTGCCAGCAGCCAGGTGAGGTTGGAGCAGTACTTC
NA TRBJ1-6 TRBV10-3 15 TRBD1 CATSVGDRESSPLHF TGTGCCACCTCTGTCGGGGACAGGGAGAGTTCACCCCTCCACTTT
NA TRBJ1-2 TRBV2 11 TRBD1 CAYRGTYGYTF TGTGCCTACAGGGGCACCTATGGCTACACCTTC
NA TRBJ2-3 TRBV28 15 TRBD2 CASSPRTSVTDTQYF TGTGCCAGCAGTCCCCGGACTAGCGTCACAGATACGCAGTATTTT
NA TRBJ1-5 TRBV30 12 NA CAWSFTDQPQHF TGTGCCTGGAGTTTTACAGATCAGCCCCAGCATTTT
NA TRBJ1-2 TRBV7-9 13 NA CASSPGQTYGYTF TGTGCCAGCAGCCCTGGACAGACCTATGGCTACACCTTC
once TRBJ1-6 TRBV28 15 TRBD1 CASSLGTGGISPLHF TGTGCCAGCAGTTTGGGGACAGGGGGCATTTCACCCCTCCACTTT